This T cell receptor (beta chain) was recovered during a study of T cell changes during pregnancy in multiple sclerosis. Germline-derived CDR1 and CDR2 are SGHTA and FQGNSA. CDR3 length equals 15 residues. The germline V and J ends were trimmed by 6 bases and 0 bases, with 13 bases remaining between them. Here immunoSEQ multiplex PCR was the method, and the copy in TCRdb shows in-frame clones only, minus some. In the table there are tens of thousands of clones, approximately 92% of which are singletons. This clone was detected once. Sequenced here: CD4+ T cells from peripheral blood mononuclear cells, sampled in the first trimester of pregnancy. The TCR sequence derives from a female donor with multiple sclerosis, enrolled in a pregnancy study. The chain employs TRBV7-2 and TRBJ2-3; D is undetermined. The CDR3 loop is CASSPLPTSTDTQYF. CDR3 DNA sequence: TGTGCCAGCAGTCCACTCCCGACTAGCACAGATACGCAGTATTTT. The full variable domain, in which reference TRBV7-2 and TRBJ2-3 provide the parts outside the CDR3, is GAGVSQSPSNKVTEKGKDVELRCDPISGHTALYWYRQSLGQGLEFLIYFQGNSAPDKSGLPSDRFSAERTGGSVSTLTIQRTQQEDSAVYLCASSPLPTSTDTQYFGPGTRLTVL.